This TCR beta chain was profiled in a study of OX40 agonist ivuxolimab in advanced cancers. As for the study in general: The treatment was a fully human IgG2 OX40 agonist, ivuxolimab. One patient with hepatocellular carcinoma and two with cutaneous melanoma, three in all, had partial responses.

Clones were read by immunoSEQ multiplex PCR, and TCRdb kept only the in-frame ones, dropping some. The table has roughly 15,000 clones, around 78% seen once; the top ten hold 25% to 35%. Details on this clone: Its target is unknown.

Study-wide points: CD4+ and CD8+ blood T cells expanded clonally by week 6 at 0.1 to 3.0 mg/kg. Certain nonresponders additionally had low normalized T-cell clonal expansion.

The V and J ends lost 6 bases and 4 bases, in that order; junction bases with no gene match: 2. Germline-derived CDR1 and CDR2 are MNHNS and SASEGT. The CDR3 extends over 13 amino acids. Sequences were derived from CD4+ or CD8+ T cells sorted from blood, sampled in a trial of the OX40 agonist ivuxolimab. This chain links TRBV6-1 with TRBJ2-7; 11 bases are a match to TRBD2. The clonotype comes from an adult with an advanced solid tumor such as melanoma, head and neck, liver or kidney cancer. The CDR3 sequence: CASRGLADYEQYF. The CDR3, as DNA: TGTGCCAGCAGGGGACTAGCGGATTACGAGCAGTACTTC.